One and the same sample provided the 17 T cell receptor beta chains below, sequenced in a study of OX40 agonist ivuxolimab in advanced cancers. Repertoires were generated with immunoSEQ multiplex PCR, while TCRdb's copy carries only in-frame clones and drops some. Altogether about 82,000 clones are present, under 95% being singletons, with the ten largest covering roughly 0.37%. The material was CD4+ or CD8+ T cells sorted from blood, obtained in a trial of the OX40 agonist ivuxolimab. These receptors originate from an adult with an advanced solid tumor such as melanoma, head and neck, liver or kidney cancer.

This chain connects TRBV28 to TRBJ1-1, with a tentative D call TRBD1 (5 bases). The germline V gene encodes CDR1 MDHEN and CDR2 SYDVKM. CDR3 length equals 15 residues. With 7 bases removed from V and 0 bases from J, the gap between germline ends came to 15 bases. CDR3 nucleotide sequence: TGTGCCAGCAAGGGACCTGGTAGGATGAACACTGAAGCTTTCTTT. Amino acids: CASKGPGRMNTEAFF.

This clone has more than one count but fewer than ten. J is TRBJ2-3 and V is TRBV5-4; D possibly uses TRBD1 or TRBD2 (5 bases each). V was pared by 2 bases and J by 2 bases, with 12 bases between. CDR3 length equals 15 residues. Per the germline V gene, CDR1 is SGHNT and CDR2 is YYREEE (reference sequence). CDR3 loop: CASSFGTGNTDTQYF. CDR3 DNA: TGTGCCAGCAGCTTCGGGACGGGAAACACAGATACGCAGTATTTT.

The chain couples TRBV30 to TRBJ2-7, with D uncertain. Trimming took 4 bases from V and 4 from J, leaving 8 bases between them. Germline CDR1 reads GTSNPN; CDR2 reads SVGIG (reference sequence). The CDR3 has 11 residues. The CDR3 DNA is TGTGCCTGGAATGGACGTTACGAGCAGTACTTC. This encodes CAWNGRYEQYF.

The gene calls are TRBV5-1 and TRBJ2-2, with D possibly matching TRBD1 (6 bases). There are 17 residues in the CDR3. From germline, CDR1 is SGHRS and CDR2 YFSETQ. V was pared by 0 bases and J by 4 bases, with 16 bases between. CDR3 nucleotide sequence: TGCGCCAGCAGCTTGGGGAATGGGGCAGGGGCCACCGGGGAGCTGTTTTTT. Translating gives CASSLGNGAGATGELFF.

This sequence joins TRBV11-2 and TRBJ2-7, with TRBD1 identical over 7 bases. The CDR3 consists of 13 residues. CDR1 is SGHAT and CDR2 is FQNNGV in the germline V gene. The V segment lost 5 bases and the J segment 6 bases; nucleotides outside the gene matches: 7. Here the CDR3 DNA reads TGTGCCAGCAGCCAAGACAGGGCTCGCGAGCAGTACTTC. Protein sequence: CASSQDRAREQYF.

This clone was recorded a few times. This chain connects TRBV5-4 to TRBJ1-3, with D perhaps TRBD1 (5 bases). This CDR3 comprises 16 residues. Per the germline V gene, CDR1 is SGHNT and CDR2 is YYREEE (reference sequence). V lost 4 bases and J 0 bases, leaving 14 bases between the germline ends. CDR3 DNA sequence: TGTGCCAGCAGCAGGCTATCGGGGGGCTCTGGAAACACCATATATTTT. Translated: CASSRLSGGSGNTIYF.

This chain uses TRBV19 with TRBJ2-1, with 9 positions matching TRBD1. V gave up 5 bases and J gave up 4 bases; unmatched junction bases: 3. Per the germline V gene, CDR1 is LNHDA and CDR2 is SQIVND (reference sequence). This CDR3 is built from 14 residues. The CDR3 region has the DNA TGTGCCAGTAGTCGGACAGGGGAATACAATGAGCAGTTCTTC. Its protein product is CASSRTGEYNEQFF.

This sequence joins TRBV5-4 and TRBJ2-1; 9 nucleotides align to TRBD1. The CDR3 totals 15 residues. The germline gives CDR1 SGHNT, CDR2 YYREEE (reference sequence). The V gene end was trimmed by 6 bases and the J gene end by 7 bases; junction bases not matched to a gene: 11. CDR3 sequence (DNA): TGTGCCAGCACCCCAACCTCTGACAGGGGGAATGAGCAGTTCTTC. Translated, it gives CASTPTSDRGNEQFF. Together with reference TRBV5-4 and TRBJ2-1, the CDR3 gives the full variable domain: ETGVTQSPTHLIKTRGQQVTLRCSSQSGHNTVSWYQQALGQGPQFIFQYYREEENGRGNFPPRFSGLQFPNYSSELNVNALELDDSALYLCASTPTSDRGNEQFFGPGTRLTVL.

V gene TRBV9 combines with J gene TRBJ2-1; a weak D match, TRBD2 (6 bases). The germline CDR1 and CDR2 sequences are SGDLS and YYNGEE. Trimming cost V 5 bases and J 1 base, with 13 bases left between them. The CDR3 runs to 15 residues. The DNA for the CDR3 is TGTGCCAGCAGTCGAGGGGCGGGGTCCTACAATGAGCAGTTCTTC. Its protein is CASSRGAGSYNEQFF. The entire variable domain, with the rest obtained from reference TRBV9 and TRBJ2-1, is as follows: DSGVTQTPKHLITATGQRVTLRCSPRSGDLSVYWYQQSLDQGLQFLIQYYNGEERAKGNILERFSAQQFPDLHSELNLSSLELGDSALYFCASSRGAGSYNEQFFGPGTRLTVL.

The chain recombines TRBV18 with TRBJ1-2; possible D gene TRBD1, 5 bases. This CDR3 is built from 14 residues. Germline CDR1 is KGHSH and CDR2 is LQKENI. Trimming took 1 base from V and 3 from J, leaving 9 bases between them. The CDR3 loop reads CASSPRAGDYGYTF. The CDR3, as DNA: TGTGCCAGCTCACCACGTGCGGGGGACTATGGCTACACCTTC.

The genes are TRBV6-1 and TRBJ1-1; TRBD1 might be the D (6 bases). This CDR3 comprises 13 residues. Trimming removed 8 bases at V and 4 bases at J, with 14 bases between. Per germline, CDR1 MNHNS and CDR2 SASEGT. The CDR3 DNA sequence: TGTGCCAGCTCAGGGGTGCAAGGCACTGAAGCTTTCTTT. It codes for CASSGVQGTEAFF.

The V and J genes are TRBV10-3 and TRBJ2-7; 14 nucleotides agree with TRBD2. The CDR3 extends over 20 amino acids. Germline V gives CDR1 ENHRY, CDR2 SYGVKD. V dropped 4 bases and J dropped 0; count of bases not matched to a gene: 14. CDR3 bases: TGTGCCATCAGTGGGTCGACACCCCGGACTAGCGGGAGGAGCTCCTACGAGCAGTACTTC. Its translation: CAISGSTPRTSGRSSYEQYF.

This sequence joins TRBV5-1 and TRBJ2-7, with 9 positions matching TRBD2. Looked up from germline, CDR1 is SGHRS and CDR2 is YFSETQ. V shed 4 bases and J 0 bases; nucleotides not matched to a gene: 2. The CDR3 is 14 amino acids. The CDR3 spells CASSLAGPSYEQYF. CDR3 bases: TGCGCCAGCAGCCTAGCGGGGCCCTCCTACGAGCAGTACTTC.

V gene TRBV5-1 combines with J gene TRBJ2-5; no clear D gene. The V and J ends lost 0 bases and 4 bases respectively, with 4 bases between them. The germline V gene has CDR1 SGHRS and CDR2 YFSETQ. The CDR3 loop spans 12 amino acids. The DNA for the CDR3 is TGCGCCAGCAGCTTGGCCAGAGAGACCCAGTACTTC. It is translated as CASSLARETQYF.

This clone was seen just once. The chain recombines TRBV9 with TRBJ2-3, with no clear D. The CDR3 has 17 residues. Looked up from germline, CDR1 is SGDLS and CDR2 is YYNGEE. The V end lost 2 bases, the J end lost 4 bases, and 20 bases lay between the germline ends. CDR3 in DNA: TGTGCCAGCAGCGTGGATATCGGACGGACGTTTGCAGATACGCAGTATTTT. Protein sequence: CASSVDIGRTFADTQYF.

This rearrangement joins TRBV6-5 to TRBJ2-2; possible D gene TRBD1, 7 bases. The CDR3 is 14 amino acids. Trimming shortened V by 6 bases and J by 3 bases, and 11 bases separated the two germline ends. CDR1 is MNHEY, CDR2 SVGAGI, per germline. CDR3 sequence: CASSPGGHTGELFF. The CDR3 region has the DNA TGTGCCAGCAGCCCAGGGGGGCACACCGGGGAGCTGTTTTTT.

The chain links TRBV19 to TRBJ2-7; D assignment may be TRBD1 or TRBD2 (5 bases each). CDR3 length: 14 amino acids. The germline CDR1 and CDR2 sequences are LNHDA and SQIVND (reference sequence). Trimming pared 6 bases from V and 2 bases from J, leaving 14 bases between. The CDR3 is CASSPGTTTYEQYF. The CDR3 bases are TGTGCCAGTAGCCCCGGGACCACTACCTACGAGCAGTACTTC.